This TCR beta chain was observed in a study of blood T cell repertoires in COVID-19. Study background: Sample material is recorded as cDNA or gDNA derived from T cells, B-cell-depleted T cells, or PBMCs.

The assay was immunoSEQ multiplex PCR, and TCRdb's table has in-frame clones only and misses some. The sample holds about 36,000 clones, about three quarters seen once. The CDR3 is 14 residues long. The V segment lost 10 bases and the J segment 8 bases; nucleotides outside the gene matches: 8. Germline assignment: CDR1 LNHDA and CDR2 SQIVND (reference sequence). The chain employs TRBV19 and TRBJ1-4; 12 bases fit TRBD1. The material sequenced was peripheral blood. The receptor was isolated from a man in his fifties or sixties with acute or convalescent COVID-19. This CDR3 is CATTPGQGAEKLFF. The CDR3 region has the DNA TGTGCCACCACACCGGGACAGGGGGCCGAAAAACTGTTTTTT.